Following are 27 T cell receptor beta chains from one sample sequenced in a study of blood T cell repertoires in COVID-19. The method was immunoSEQ multiplex PCR; TCRdb's version includes in-frame clones alone and lacks a portion of them. The data contain just over 250,000 clones, roughly 86% of them singletons. Sequenced material: peripheral blood. All receptors derive from a man aged 35-49 years who had recovered from COVID-19.

This chain uses TRBV3-1 (or the pseudogene TRBV3-2) with TRBJ2-3; no clear D. This CDR3 has 18 residues. In germline, CDR1 is LGHDT, CDR2 YNNKEL (reference sequence). V gave up 0 bases and J gave up 2 bases, with 18 bases separating them. Written as DNA, the CDR3 is TGTGCCAGCAGCCAAGAATCTGAAAAACGGTACTACACAGATACGCAGTATTTT. Amino acid sequence: CASSQESEKRYYTDTQYF.

The chain couples TRBV14 to TRBJ2-7, with a tentative D call TRBD1 (6 bases). The V gene's germline CDR1 is SGHDN and CDR2 FVKESK. Deletions cut 0 bases from V and 4 bases from J, with 22 bases between. The CDR3 is 18 residues long. CDR3 in amino acids: CASSQEGRLGARVYEQYF. Written as DNA, the CDR3 is TGTGCCAGCAGCCAAGAGGGGCGGCTGGGGGCGCGAGTGTACGAGCAGTACTTC.

This CDR3 is CASKRSNTEAFF. The CDR3 bases are TGTGCCAGCAAGCGATCGAACACTGAAGCTTTCTTT. The J gene is TRBJ1-1, the V gene TRBV6-5, with unresolved D. The CDR3 sequence is 12 residues long. Looked up from germline, CDR1 is MNHEY and CDR2 is SVGAGI. V was pared by 7 bases and J by 1 base, with 7 bases between.

This rearrangement joins TRBV5-4 to TRBJ2-5; 10 positions agree with TRBD2. Germline CDR1 SGHNT, CDR2 YYREEE (reference sequence). V lost 3 bases and J lost 2; bases outside the gene matches: 4. The CDR3 consists of 15 residues. CDR3: CASSSGLAVQETQYF. CDR3 in DNA: TGTGCCAGCAGCTCAGGACTAGCGGTACAAGAGACCCAGTACTTC.

This chain joins TRBV9 and TRBJ2-3; 10 bases map to TRBD2. The CDR3 runs to 18 residues. With 4 bases clipped from V and 2 bases from J, the junction kept 13 bases outside the gene matches. The germline V gene encodes CDR1 SGDLS and CDR2 YYNGEE. The CDR3 DNA reads as TGTGCCAGCAGCCTGACCGAAGGACTAGCGGAGATCACAGATACGCAGTATTTT. Its protein is CASSLTEGLAEITDTQYF.

This clone occurred a few times. The chain's CDR3 is CASSPQGTANYGYTF. The CDR3 DNA reads TGTGCCAGCAGTCCCCAGGGGACAGCTAACTATGGCTACACCTTC. The chain links TRBV6-5 to TRBJ1-2; the match to TRBD1 covers 7 bases. Losses at the gene ends were 5 bases for V and 0 bases for J; bases not matched to a gene: 6. Germline CDR1 MNHEY, CDR2 SVGAGI. This CDR3 comprises 15 residues.

V and J are TRBV27 and TRBJ2-1; D might be TRBD2 (6 bases). The ends were cut back, 6 bases at V and 6 bases at J, with 12 bases in the middle. In germline, CDR1 is MNHEY, CDR2 SMNVEV (reference sequence). The CDR3 runs to 13 residues. As DNA, the CDR3 is TGTGCCAGCAGGTCGGCAGCGGGCAATGAGCAGTTCTTC. It is translated as CASRSAAGNEQFF.

The chain is built from TRBV6-2 or TRBV6-3 and TRBJ1-5, with D tentatively TRBD1 (5 bases). CDR3 length equals 14 residues. Germline V gene data show CDR1 as MNHEY and CDR2 as SVGEGT. V lost 2 bases, J lost 7 bases, and 12 bases lay in between. The CDR3 DNA reads TGTGCCAGCAGTTACCGGGCGGGGGACCAGCCCCAGCATTTT. It codes for CASSYRAGDQPQHF.

This chain connects TRBV25-1 to TRBJ1-6; 7 bases agree with TRBD1. V shed 6 bases and J 4 bases; nucleotides not matched to a gene: 6. This CDR3 has 15 residues. The germline gives CDR1 MGHDK, CDR2 SYGVNS. CDR3 nucleotides: TGTGCCAGCAGCCCTCCGGGACAGTATAATTCACCCCTCCACTTT. This sequence encodes CASSPPGQYNSPLHF.

CDR3 DNA sequence: TGTGCCAGCAGCGTAGATGGTAAGGGGAATGGCTACACCTTC. Encoded protein: CASSVDGKGNGYTF. This chain connects TRBV9 to TRBJ1-2, with D possibly being TRBD1 (5 bases). The V gene's germline CDR1 is SGDLS and CDR2 YYNGEE. The CDR3 sequence is 14 residues long. The V gene lost 0 bases and the J gene lost 6 bases, with 12 bases spanning the gap.

J is TRBJ1-1 and V is TRBV14, with D uncertain. CDR1 SGHDN and CDR2 FVKESK come from the germline V gene. The CDR3 sequence is 16 residues long. V lost 0 bases, J lost 5 bases, and 16 bases lay in between. The CDR3 spells CASSQDLVGIGTEAFF. CDR3 sequence (DNA): TGTGCCAGCAGCCAAGATCTGGTCGGGATTGGGACTGAAGCTTTCTTT. The full variable domain, in which reference TRBV14 and TRBJ1-1 provide the parts outside the CDR3, is EAGVTQFPSHSVIEKGQTVTLRCDPISGHDNLYWYRRVMGKEIKFLLHFVKESKQDESGMPNNRFLAERTGGTYSTLKVQPAELEDSGVYFCASSQDLVGIGTEAFFGQGTRLTVV.

This rearrangement joins TRBV2 to TRBJ2-2, with 10 bases that match TRBD1. Trimming removed 6 bases from V and 5 bases from J; junction bases left unmatched: 6. Germline V gene sequence: CDR1 SNHLY, CDR2 FYNNEI. The CDR3 length is 15 residues. The CDR3 reads CASRETGGLTGELFF. The CDR3 DNA is TGTGCCAGCAGGGAGACAGGGGGCCTGACCGGGGAGCTGTTTTTT. Based on the CDR3 plus reference TRBV2 and TRBJ2-2, the full variable domain is EPEVTQTPSHQVTQMGQEVILRCVPISNHLYFYWYRQILGQKVEFLVSFYNNEISEKSEIFDDQFSVERPDGSNFTLKIRSTKLEDSAMYFCASRETGGLTGELFFGEGSRLTVL.

The V gene is TRBV30, the J gene TRBJ1-3; TRBD1 matches at 9 bases. CDR3 size: 15 residues. The ends lost 2 bases at V and 1 base at J; junction bases unmatched: 3. Germline lookup yields CDR1 GTSNPN and CDR2 SVGIG (reference sequence). CDR3 bases: TGTGCCTGGAGTAACAGGGGGCTTTCTGGAAACACCATATATTTT. Protein sequence: CAWSNRGLSGNTIYF.

V and J are TRBV7-9 and TRBJ2-5; TRBD2 aligns across 9 bases. Germline CDR1 SEHNR, CDR2 FQNEAQ (reference sequence). The length of the CDR3 is 16 residues. Trimming removed 5 bases from V and 3 bases from J; junction bases left unmatched: 10. CDR3 coding DNA: TGTGCCAGCAGCCTTAGCGGGGGACAAGGAGAAGAGACCCAGTACTTC. It encodes CASSLSGGQGEETQYF.

The chain couples TRBV10-3 to TRBJ1-2; no reliable D call. This CDR3 has 12 residues. Germline V lookup: CDR1 ENHRY, CDR2 SYGVKD. V lost 3 bases, J lost 1 base, and 3 bases lay in between. CDR3 sequence: CAISDLNYGYTF. CDR3 coding DNA: TGTGCCATCAGTGACCTTAACTATGGCTACACCTTC.

In this sample, this clone turned up a few times. This chain connects TRBV11-2 to TRBJ2-6; 9 bases align to TRBD1. This CDR3 spans 15 amino acids. CDR1 is SGHAT and CDR2 is FQNNGV in the germline V gene. With V trimmed by 4 bases and J by 2 bases, 0 bases remained unmatched. Here the CDR3 DNA reads TGTGCCAGCAGCTGGGACAGGGCTGGGGCCAACGTCCTGACTTTC. It translates to CASSWDRAGANVLTF.

The chain has TRBV3-1 (or the pseudogene TRBV3-2) and TRBJ2-7; no clear D gene. The CDR3 is made up of 15 amino acids. V lost 0 bases and J lost 4, with 13 bases in between. CDR1 is LGHDT, CDR2 YNNKEL, per germline (reference sequence). CDR3: CASSQDLWAVYEQYF. The CDR3 region has the DNA TGTGCCAGCAGCCAAGATCTGTGGGCAGTTTACGAGCAGTACTTC.

A few counts support this clone. The rearrangement joins TRBV5-4 to TRBJ1-1, with no clear D. The CDR3 consists of 12 residues. Germline CDR1 reads SGHNT; CDR2 reads YYREEE (reference sequence). V was cut by 3 bases and J by 6 bases, with 9 bases left in between. This CDR3 reads CASSYLWSEAFF. Written as DNA, the CDR3 is TGTGCCAGCAGCTATCTATGGTCTGAAGCTTTCTTT.

The rearrangement links TRBV6-2 or TRBV6-3 to TRBJ1-5; 7 bases are shared with TRBD1. The CDR3 spans 17 residues. Trimming removed 4 bases from V and 2 bases from J; junction bases left unmatched: 11. CDR1 is MNHEY and CDR2 is SVGEGT in the germline V gene. CDR3 residues: CASSLGTQGPGNQPQHF. The CDR3 DNA sequence: TGTGCCAGCAGTTTGGGCACACAGGGGCCGGGCAATCAGCCCCAGCATTTT.

The chain recombines TRBV7-8 with TRBJ2-7; D may be TRBD2 (5 bases). V was shortened by 5 bases and J by 7 bases, with 18 bases between the two germline ends. This CDR3 is 14 amino acids long. Germline CDR1 and CDR2: SGHVS and FQNEAQ. DNA for the CDR3: TGTGCCAGCAGCCCTAGCCCACGGGGTTCGGAGCAGTACTTC. Protein sequence: CASSPSPRGSEQYF.

This sequence joins TRBV5-1 and TRBJ2-3; 7 nucleotides align to TRBD2. V was clipped by 10 bases and J by 6 bases; unmatched bases: 17. CDR1 and CDR2 (germline): SGHRS, YFSETQ. This CDR3 region has 15 residues. The CDR3 DNA is TGCGCCTCGACGAGGGAGGGAATAAAATTGGATACGCAGTATTTT. Protein sequence: CASTREGIKLDTQYF.

This clone was found a few times. The genes are TRBV10-3 and TRBJ2-2; 7 positions agree with TRBD2. CDR1 is ENHRY, CDR2 SYGVKD, per germline. This CDR3 region has 14 residues. V was pared by 10 bases and J by 6 bases, with 11 bases of the junction left unmatched. The CDR3 loop is CATLGGGPAGELFF. CDR3 nucleotides: TGTGCCACCCTCGGGGGAGGGCCTGCCGGGGAGCTGTTTTTT.

The V gene is TRBV6-2 or TRBV6-3, the J gene TRBJ2-5; the match to TRBD1 covers 9 bases. The length of the CDR3 is 13 residues. J lost 4 bases, V lost 5 bases, and 2 bases had no gene match. Germline V gives CDR1 MNHEY, CDR2 SVGEGT. For the CDR3, the DNA is TGTGCCAGCAGTCGGACAGGGGCAGAGACCCAGTACTTC. This gives the protein CASSRTGAETQYF.

The V gene is TRBV19, the J gene TRBJ1-2, with TRBD1 identical over 8 bases. Trimming removed 5 bases from V and 4 bases from J; junction bases left unmatched: 12. The CDR3 length is 16 residues. Germline lookup yields CDR1 LNHDA and CDR2 SQIVND (reference sequence). CDR3 DNA sequence: TGTGCCAGTAGTCCTCAAAATCCCGGGACAGGCTATGGCTACACCTTC. Residues: CASSPQNPGTGYGYTF.

The rearrangement uses TRBV5-8 and TRBJ1-1; TRBD1 agrees at 9 bases. Germline V gene data show CDR1 as SGHTS and CDR2 as YDEGEE. The J segment lost 1 base and the V segment lost 6 bases, leaving 10 bases of the junction unmatched. This CDR3 is built from 16 residues. The CDR3 is CASNLNRGHRNTEAFF. DNA of the CDR3: TGTGCCAGCAACTTAAACAGGGGGCACAGGAACACTGAAGCTTTCTTT.

This chain links TRBV10-3 with TRBJ2-3; D may be TRBD1 (6 bases). Trimming cost V 0 bases and J 6 bases, with 10 bases left between them. Germline V gene sequence: CDR1 ENHRY, CDR2 SYGVKD. The CDR3 sequence is 14 residues long. The CDR3 sequence: CAISESNRVDTQYF. Written as DNA, the CDR3 is TGTGCCATCAGTGAGTCGAACAGGGTCGATACGCAGTATTTT.

This clone came up a few times. The J gene is TRBJ2-1, the V gene TRBV7-9; the match to TRBD1 covers 9 bases. In germline, CDR1 is SEHNR, CDR2 FQNEAQ (reference sequence). CDR3 size: 18 residues. V shed 5 bases and J 0 bases; nucleotides not matched to a gene: 11. CDR3 sequence (DNA): TGTGCCAGCAGCAAACTACAGGGGGCAGGGGGCTCCTACAATGAGCAGTTCTTC. Translated, it gives CASSKLQGAGGSYNEQFF.